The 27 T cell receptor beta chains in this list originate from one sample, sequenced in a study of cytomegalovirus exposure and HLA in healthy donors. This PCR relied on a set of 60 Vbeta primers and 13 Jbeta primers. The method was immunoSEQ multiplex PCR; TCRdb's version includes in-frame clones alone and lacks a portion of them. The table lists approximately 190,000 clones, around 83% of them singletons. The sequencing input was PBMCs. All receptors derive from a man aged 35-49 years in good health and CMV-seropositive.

The CDR3 loop is CAISESPGGGETEAFF. The CDR3 bases are TGTGCCATCAGTGAGTCGCCAGGGGGCGGAGAAACTGAAGCTTTCTTT. The chain combines TRBV10-3 with TRBJ1-1, with 8 bases identical to TRBD1. Germline values: CDR1 ENHRY, CDR2 SYGVKD. The junction had 8 bases not matched to a gene; V was cut back by 0 bases and J by 5 bases. This CDR3 comprises 16 residues.

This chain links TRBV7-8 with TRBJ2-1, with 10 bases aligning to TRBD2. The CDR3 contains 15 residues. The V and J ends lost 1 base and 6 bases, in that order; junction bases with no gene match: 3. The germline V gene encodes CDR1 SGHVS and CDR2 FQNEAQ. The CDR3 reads CASSLEGLAFNEQFF. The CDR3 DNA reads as TGTGCCAGCAGCTTAGAGGGACTAGCGTTCAATGAGCAGTTCTTC.

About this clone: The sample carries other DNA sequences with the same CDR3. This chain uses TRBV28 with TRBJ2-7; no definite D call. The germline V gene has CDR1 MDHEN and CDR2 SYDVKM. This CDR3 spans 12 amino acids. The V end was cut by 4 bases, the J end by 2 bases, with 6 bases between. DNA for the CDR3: TGTGCCAGCAGTTGGGCAGCCTACGAGCAGTACTTC. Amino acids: CASSWAAYEQYF.

The CDR3 DNA sequence: TGTGCCAGCAAATCGACAGATCAGAACACTGAAGCTTTCTTT. Encoded protein: CASKSTDQNTEAFF. This sequence joins TRBV6-4 and TRBJ1-1, with D possibly TRBD1 on 5 matching bases. Germline values: CDR1 MRHNA, CDR2 SNTAGT. This CDR3 has 14 residues. Trimming took 7 bases from V and 1 from J, leaving 13 bases between them.

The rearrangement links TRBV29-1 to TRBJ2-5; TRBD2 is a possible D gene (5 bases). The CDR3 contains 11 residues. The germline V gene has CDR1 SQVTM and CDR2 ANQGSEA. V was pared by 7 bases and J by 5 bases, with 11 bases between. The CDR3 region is CSDRGRETQYF. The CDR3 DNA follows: TGCAGCGACCGAGGGCGGGAGACCCAGTACTTC.

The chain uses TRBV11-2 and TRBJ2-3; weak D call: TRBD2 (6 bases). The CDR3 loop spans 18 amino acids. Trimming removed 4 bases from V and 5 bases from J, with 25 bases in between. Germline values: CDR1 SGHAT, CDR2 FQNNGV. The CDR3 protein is CASSYGGTPGGKKDTQYF. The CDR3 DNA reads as TGTGCCAGCAGCTACGGCGGGACTCCCGGAGGGAAAAAAGATACGCAGTATTTT.

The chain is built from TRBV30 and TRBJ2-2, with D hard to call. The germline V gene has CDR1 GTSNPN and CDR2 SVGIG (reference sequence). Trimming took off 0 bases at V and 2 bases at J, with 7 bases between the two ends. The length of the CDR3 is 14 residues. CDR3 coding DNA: TGTGCCTGGAGTGTACACCTTAACACCGGGGAGCTGTTTTTT. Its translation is CAWSVHLNTGELFF.

The CDR3 protein is CASSLTSVTYEQYF. The CDR3 nucleotides read TGTGCCAGCAGCTTGACGAGCGTTACCTACGAGCAGTACTTC. The V and J genes are TRBV11-2 and TRBJ2-7; no clear D. The ends were cut back, 3 bases at V and 2 bases at J, with 11 bases in the middle. This CDR3 contains 14 residues. The V gene's germline CDR1 is SGHAT and CDR2 FQNNGV.

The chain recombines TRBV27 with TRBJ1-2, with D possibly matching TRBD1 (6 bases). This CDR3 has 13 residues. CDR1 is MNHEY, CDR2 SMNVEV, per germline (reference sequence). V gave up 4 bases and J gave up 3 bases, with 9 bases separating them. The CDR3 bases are TGTGCCAGCAGTTACAACAGGGACTATGGCTACACCTTC. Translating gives CASSYNRDYGYTF.

This CDR3 is CASSSTGANTGELFF. The CDR3 DNA reads TGTGCCAGCAGTTCTACAGGGGCGAACACCGGGGAGCTGTTTTTT. The chain has TRBV9 and TRBJ2-2, with 7 bases that match TRBD1. Unmatched junction bases numbered 4, after V lost 5 bases and J lost 0 bases. The CDR3 length is 15 residues. Germline CDR1 reads SGDLS; CDR2 reads YYNGEE.

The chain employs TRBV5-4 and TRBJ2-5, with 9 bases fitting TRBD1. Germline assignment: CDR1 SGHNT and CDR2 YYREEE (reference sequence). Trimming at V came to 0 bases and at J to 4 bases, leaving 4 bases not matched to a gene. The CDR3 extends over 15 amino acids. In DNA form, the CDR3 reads TGTGCCAGCAGCTTGGCGGGGACAGGGACAGAGACCCAGTACTTC. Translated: CASSLAGTGTETQYF.

CDR3 in amino acids: CASSPGGRLSGNTIYF. CDR3 DNA: TGTGCCAGCAGCCCGGGAGGTAGGCTCTCTGGAAACACCATATATTTT. The chain recombines TRBV7-6 with TRBJ1-3, with no clear D. The germline V gene has CDR1 SGHVS and CDR2 FNYEAQ. Trimming removed 5 bases at V and 0 bases at J, with 14 bases between. The CDR3 is 16 amino acids.

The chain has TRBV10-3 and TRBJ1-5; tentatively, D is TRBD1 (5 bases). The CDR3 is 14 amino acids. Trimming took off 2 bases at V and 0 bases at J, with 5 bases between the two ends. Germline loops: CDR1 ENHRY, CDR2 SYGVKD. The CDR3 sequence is CAISEGASNQPQHF. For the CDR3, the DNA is TGTGCCATCAGTGAGGGGGCTAGCAATCAGCCCCAGCATTTT.

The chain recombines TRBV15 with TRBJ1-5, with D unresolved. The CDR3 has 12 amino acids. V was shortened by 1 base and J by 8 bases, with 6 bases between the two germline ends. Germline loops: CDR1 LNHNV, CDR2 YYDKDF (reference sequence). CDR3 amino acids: CATSRVEEPQHF. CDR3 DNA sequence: TGTGCCACCAGCAGAGTAGAGGAGCCCCAGCATTTT.

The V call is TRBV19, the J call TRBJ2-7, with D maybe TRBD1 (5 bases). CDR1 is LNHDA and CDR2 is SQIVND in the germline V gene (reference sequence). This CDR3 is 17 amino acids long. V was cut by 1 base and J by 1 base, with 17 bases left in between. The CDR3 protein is CASSIASGKGHSYEQYF. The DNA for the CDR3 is TGTGCCAGTAGTATAGCTTCAGGGAAAGGGCATTCCTACGAGCAGTACTTC.

The CDR3 region has the DNA TGTGCCATCAGTGAACCAGGGACTAGCGGAGGGGAGACCCAGTACTTC. Translation: CAISEPGTSGGETQYF. The V call is TRBV10-3, the J call TRBJ2-5; 11 positions match TRBD2. The CDR3 totals 16 residues. V shed 3 bases, J shed 5 bases, and the junction held 8 bases outside the gene matches. Germline loops: CDR1 ENHRY, CDR2 SYGVKD.

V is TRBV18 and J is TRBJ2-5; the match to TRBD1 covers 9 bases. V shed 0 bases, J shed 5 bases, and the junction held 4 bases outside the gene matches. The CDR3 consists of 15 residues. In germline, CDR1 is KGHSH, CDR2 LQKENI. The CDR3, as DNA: TGTGCCAGCTCACCACCCACAGGGGGCTTGGAGACCCAGTACTTC. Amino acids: CASSPPTGGLETQYF.

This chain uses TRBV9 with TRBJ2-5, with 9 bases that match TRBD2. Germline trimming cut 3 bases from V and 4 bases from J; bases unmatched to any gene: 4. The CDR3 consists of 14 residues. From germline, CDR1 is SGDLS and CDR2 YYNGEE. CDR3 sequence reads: CASSGPGLAETQYF. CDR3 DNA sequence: TGTGCCAGCAGCGGCCCGGGACTAGCAGAGACCCAGTACTTC.

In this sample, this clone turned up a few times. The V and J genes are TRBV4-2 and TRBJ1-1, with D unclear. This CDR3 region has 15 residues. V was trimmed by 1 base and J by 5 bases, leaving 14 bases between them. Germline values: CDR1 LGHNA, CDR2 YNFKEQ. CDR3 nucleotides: TGTGCCAGCAGCCAAGTCTTTCACGAGGGTACTGAAGCTTTCTTT. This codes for CASSQVFHEGTEAFF.

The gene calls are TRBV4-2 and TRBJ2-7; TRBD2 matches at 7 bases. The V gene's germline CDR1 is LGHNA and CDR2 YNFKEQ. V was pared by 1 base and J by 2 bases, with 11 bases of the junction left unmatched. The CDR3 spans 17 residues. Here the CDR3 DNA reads TGTGCCAGCAGCCAAGCGTCGGCCAGGGAGGGGACCTACGAGCAGTACTTC. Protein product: CASSQASAREGTYEQYF.

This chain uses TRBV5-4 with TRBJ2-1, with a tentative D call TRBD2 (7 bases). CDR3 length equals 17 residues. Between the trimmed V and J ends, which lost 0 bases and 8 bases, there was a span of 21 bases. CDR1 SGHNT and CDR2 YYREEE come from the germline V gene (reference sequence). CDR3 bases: TGTGCCAGCAGCTTGGAGTTTGGGGGGGCGATAAGCTATGAGCAGTTCTTC. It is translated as CASSLEFGGAISYEQFF. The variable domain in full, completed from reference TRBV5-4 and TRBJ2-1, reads ETGVTQSPTHLIKTRGQQVTLRCSSQSGHNTVSWYQQALGQGPQFIFQYYREEENGRGNFPPRFSGLQFPNYSSELNVNALELDDSALYLCASSLEFGGAISYEQFFGPGTRLTVL.

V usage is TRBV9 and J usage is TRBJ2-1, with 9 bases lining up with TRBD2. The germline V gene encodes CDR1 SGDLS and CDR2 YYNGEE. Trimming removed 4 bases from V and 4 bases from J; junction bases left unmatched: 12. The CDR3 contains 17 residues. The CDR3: CASSPLGLAGRYNEQFF. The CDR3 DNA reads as TGTGCCAGCAGCCCCCTAGGTCTAGCGGGAAGGTACAATGAGCAGTTCTTC.

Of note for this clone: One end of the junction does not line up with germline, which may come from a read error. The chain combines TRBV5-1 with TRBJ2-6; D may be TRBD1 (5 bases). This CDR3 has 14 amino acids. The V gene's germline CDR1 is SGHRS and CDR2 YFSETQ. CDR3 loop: CASSLATGANGLTF. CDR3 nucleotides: TGCGCCAGCAGCTTAGCGACTGGGGCCAACGGCCTGACTTTC.

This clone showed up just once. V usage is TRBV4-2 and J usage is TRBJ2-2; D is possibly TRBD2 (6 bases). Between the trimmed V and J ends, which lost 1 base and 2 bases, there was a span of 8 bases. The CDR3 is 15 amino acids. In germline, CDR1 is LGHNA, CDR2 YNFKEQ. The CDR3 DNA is TGTGCCAGCAGCCAAGTGGAGGGTAACACCGGGGAGCTGTTTTTT. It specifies CASSQVEGNTGELFF.

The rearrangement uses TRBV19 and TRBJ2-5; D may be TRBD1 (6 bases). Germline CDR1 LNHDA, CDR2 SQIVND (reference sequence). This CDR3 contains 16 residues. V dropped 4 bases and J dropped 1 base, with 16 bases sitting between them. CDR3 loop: CASSTVNRDLQETQYF. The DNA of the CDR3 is TGTGCCAGTAGTACCGTTAACAGGGACCTCCAAGAGACCCAGTACTTC.

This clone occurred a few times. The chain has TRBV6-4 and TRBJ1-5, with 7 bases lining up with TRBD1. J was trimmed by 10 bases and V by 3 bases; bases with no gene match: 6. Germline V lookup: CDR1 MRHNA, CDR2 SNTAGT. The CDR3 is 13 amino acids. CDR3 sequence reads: CASSETGIGPQHF. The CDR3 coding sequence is TGTGCCAGCAGTGAGACAGGGATTGGCCCCCAGCATTTT.

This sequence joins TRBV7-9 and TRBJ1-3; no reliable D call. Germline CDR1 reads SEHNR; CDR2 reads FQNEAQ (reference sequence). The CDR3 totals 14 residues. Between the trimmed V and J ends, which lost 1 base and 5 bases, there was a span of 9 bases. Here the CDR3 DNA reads TGTGCCAGCAGCTTAGTAGCCAACAGAAACACCATATATTTT. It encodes CASSLVANRNTIYF.